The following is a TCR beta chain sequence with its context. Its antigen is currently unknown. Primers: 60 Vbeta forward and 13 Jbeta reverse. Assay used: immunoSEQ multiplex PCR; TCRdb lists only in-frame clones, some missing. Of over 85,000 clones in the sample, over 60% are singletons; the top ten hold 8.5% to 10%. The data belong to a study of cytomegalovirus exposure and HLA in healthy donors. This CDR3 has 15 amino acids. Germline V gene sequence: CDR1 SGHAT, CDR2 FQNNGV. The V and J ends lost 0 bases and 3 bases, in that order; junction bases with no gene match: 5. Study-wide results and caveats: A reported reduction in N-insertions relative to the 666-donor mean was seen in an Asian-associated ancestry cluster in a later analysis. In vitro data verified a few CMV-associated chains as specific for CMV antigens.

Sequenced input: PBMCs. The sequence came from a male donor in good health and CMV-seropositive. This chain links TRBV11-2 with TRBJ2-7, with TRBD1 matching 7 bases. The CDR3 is CASSLDQGQIYEQYF. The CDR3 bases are TGTGCCAGCAGCTTAGATCAGGGACAGATCTACGAGCAGTACTTC.